This record concerns one T cell receptor (beta chain) sequence. Its target is not known. TCRdb keeps only in-frame clones here, not all; method: immunoSEQ multiplex PCR. The sample holds about 110,000 clones, more than 70% seen once. Separate from the roughly 670-subject first cohort, the approximately 120-subject validation cohort was the one that the donors belonged to. This sample was included in a study of cytomegalovirus exposure and HLA in healthy donors. Between the trimmed V and J ends, which lost 2 bases and 2 bases, there was a span of 14 bases. This CDR3 spans 15 amino acids. The V gene's germline CDR1 is SGHRS and CDR2 YFSETQ. Study-level points and caveats: Altogether, some 170 TCR beta chains were recorded as cytomegalovirus-associated. Testing in vitro showed a few CMV-associated chains specific for CMV antigens. The finding came from a later analysis; first-cohort TCR clusters tended to co-occur in the roughly 120 validation repertoires.

This TCR derives from a woman aged 18 to 35 in good health and CMV-seronegative. The sequenced sample was PBMCs. The rearrangement links TRBV5-1 to TRBJ2-7; unclear D gene. Here the CDR3 reads CASSFSHPLAYEQYF. In DNA, the CDR3 is TGCGCCAGCAGCTTCAGCCATCCCCTAGCCTACGAGCAGTACTTC.